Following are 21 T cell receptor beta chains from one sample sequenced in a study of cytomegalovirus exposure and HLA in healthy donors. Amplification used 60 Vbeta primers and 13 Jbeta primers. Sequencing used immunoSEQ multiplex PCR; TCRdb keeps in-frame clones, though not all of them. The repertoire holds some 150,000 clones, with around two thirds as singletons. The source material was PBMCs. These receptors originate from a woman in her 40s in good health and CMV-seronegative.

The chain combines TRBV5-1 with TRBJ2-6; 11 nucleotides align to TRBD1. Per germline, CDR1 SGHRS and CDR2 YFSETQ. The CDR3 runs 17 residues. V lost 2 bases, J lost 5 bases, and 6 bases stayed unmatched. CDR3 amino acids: CASSLTGQGVWANVLTF. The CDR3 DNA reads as TGCGCCAGCAGCTTAACGGGACAGGGGGTCTGGGCCAACGTCCTGACTTTC.

The CDR3 DNA follows: TGTGCCAGCAGTTTGCAGGCATTGGTATCTGGGGCCAACGTCCTGACTTTC. This sequence encodes CASSLQALVSGANVLTF. The genes are TRBV28 and TRBJ2-6; no reliable D call. Germline CDR1 is MDHEN and CDR2 is SYDVKM. The CDR3 sequence is 17 residues long. V was shortened by 3 bases and J by 1 base, with 13 bases between the two germline ends.

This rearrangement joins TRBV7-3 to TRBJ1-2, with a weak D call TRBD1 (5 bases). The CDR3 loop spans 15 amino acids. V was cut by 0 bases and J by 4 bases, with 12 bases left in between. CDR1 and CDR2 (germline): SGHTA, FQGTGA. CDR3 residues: CASSLTGAGGYGYTF. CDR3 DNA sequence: TGTGCCAGCAGCTTAACCGGGGCGGGAGGCTATGGCTACACCTTC. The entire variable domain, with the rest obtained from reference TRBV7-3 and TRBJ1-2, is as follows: GAGVSQTPSNKVTEKGKYVELRCDPISGHTALYWYRQSLGQGPEFLIYFQGTGAADDSGLPNDRFFAVRPEGSVSTLKIQRTERGDSAVYLCASSLTGAGGYGYTFGSGTRLTVV.

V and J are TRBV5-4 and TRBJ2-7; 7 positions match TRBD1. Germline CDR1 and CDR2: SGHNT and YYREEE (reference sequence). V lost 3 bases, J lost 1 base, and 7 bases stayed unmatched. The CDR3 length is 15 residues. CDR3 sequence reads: CASSSRTGESYEQYF. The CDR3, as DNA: TGTGCCAGCAGCTCCCGGACAGGCGAATCCTACGAGCAGTACTTC.

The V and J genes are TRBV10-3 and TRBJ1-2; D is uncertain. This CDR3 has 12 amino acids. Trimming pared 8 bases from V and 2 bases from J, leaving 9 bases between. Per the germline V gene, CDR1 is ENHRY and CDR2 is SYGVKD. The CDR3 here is CAIHVENYGYTF. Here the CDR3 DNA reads TGTGCCATCCACGTTGAGAACTATGGCTACACCTTC.

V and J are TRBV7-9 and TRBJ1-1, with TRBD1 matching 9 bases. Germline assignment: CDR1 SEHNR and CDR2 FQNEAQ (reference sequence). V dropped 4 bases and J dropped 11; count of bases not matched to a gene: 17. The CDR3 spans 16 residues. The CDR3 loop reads CASSSLGGDRAIGAFF. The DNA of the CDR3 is TGTGCCAGCAGCTCTTTAGGGGGGGACAGGGCAATCGGGGCTTTCTTT.

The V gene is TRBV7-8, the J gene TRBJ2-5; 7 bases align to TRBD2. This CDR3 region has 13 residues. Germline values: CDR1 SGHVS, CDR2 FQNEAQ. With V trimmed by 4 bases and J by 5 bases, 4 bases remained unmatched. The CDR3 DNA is TGTGCCAGCAGCTCGAGCGGGGAGGAGACCCAGTACTTC. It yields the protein CASSSSGEETQYF.

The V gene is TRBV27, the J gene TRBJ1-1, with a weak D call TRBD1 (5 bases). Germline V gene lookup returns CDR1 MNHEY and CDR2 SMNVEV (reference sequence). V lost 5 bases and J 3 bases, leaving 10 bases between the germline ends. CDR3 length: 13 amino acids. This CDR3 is CASSPGRYTEAFF. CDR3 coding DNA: TGTGCCAGCAGTCCAGGGCGTTACACTGAAGCTTTCTTT.

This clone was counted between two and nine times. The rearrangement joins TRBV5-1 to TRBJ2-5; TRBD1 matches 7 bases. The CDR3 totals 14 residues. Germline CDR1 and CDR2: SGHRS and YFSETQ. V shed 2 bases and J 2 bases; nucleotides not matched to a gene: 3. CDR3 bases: TGCGCCAGCAGCTTTGGACAGGAGCAAGAGACCCAGTACTTC. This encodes CASSFGQEQETQYF.

The DNA for the CDR3 is TGTGCCAGCGGCCTCCCGGGGATGGGAAACACCATATATTTT. This codes for CASGLPGMGNTIYF. This chain joins TRBV9 and TRBJ1-3; no firm D call. Deletions cut 7 bases from V and 4 bases from J, with 15 bases between. Germline V gives CDR1 SGDLS, CDR2 YYNGEE. The CDR3 loop spans 14 amino acids.

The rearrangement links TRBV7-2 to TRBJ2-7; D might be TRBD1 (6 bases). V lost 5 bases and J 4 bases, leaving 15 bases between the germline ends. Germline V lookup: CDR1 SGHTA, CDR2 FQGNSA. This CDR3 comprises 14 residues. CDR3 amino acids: CASSPGQRPYEQYF. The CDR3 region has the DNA TGTGCCAGCAGCCCGGGACAACGCCCATACGAGCAGTACTTC.

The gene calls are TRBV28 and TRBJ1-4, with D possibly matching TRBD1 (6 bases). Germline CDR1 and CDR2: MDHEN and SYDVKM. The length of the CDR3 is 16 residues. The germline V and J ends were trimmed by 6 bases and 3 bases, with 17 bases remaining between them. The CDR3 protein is CASSPTGSAANEKLFF. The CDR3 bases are TGTGCCAGCAGCCCTACAGGGTCTGCAGCTAATGAAAAACTGTTTTTT.

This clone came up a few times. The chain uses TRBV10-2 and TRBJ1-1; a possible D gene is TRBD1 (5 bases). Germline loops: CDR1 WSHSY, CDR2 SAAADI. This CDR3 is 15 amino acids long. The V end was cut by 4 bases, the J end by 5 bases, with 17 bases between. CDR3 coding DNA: TGCGCCAGCAGTGTCAATTTCCGGGGGAAGACTGAAGCTTTCTTT. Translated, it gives CASSVNFRGKTEAFF.

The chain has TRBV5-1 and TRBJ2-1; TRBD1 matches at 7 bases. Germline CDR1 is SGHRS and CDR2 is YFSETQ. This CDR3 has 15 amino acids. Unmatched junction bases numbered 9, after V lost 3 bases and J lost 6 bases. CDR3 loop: CASSWRTGGSNEQFF. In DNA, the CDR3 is TGCGCCAGCAGCTGGAGGACAGGTGGAAGCAATGAGCAGTTCTTC.

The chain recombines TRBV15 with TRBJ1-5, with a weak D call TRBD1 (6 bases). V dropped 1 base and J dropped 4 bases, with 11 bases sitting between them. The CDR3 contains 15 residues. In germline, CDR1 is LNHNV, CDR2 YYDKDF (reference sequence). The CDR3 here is CATSRGGRGNQPQHF. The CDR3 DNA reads TGTGCCACCAGCAGAGGGGGCAGGGGTAATCAGCCCCAGCATTTT.

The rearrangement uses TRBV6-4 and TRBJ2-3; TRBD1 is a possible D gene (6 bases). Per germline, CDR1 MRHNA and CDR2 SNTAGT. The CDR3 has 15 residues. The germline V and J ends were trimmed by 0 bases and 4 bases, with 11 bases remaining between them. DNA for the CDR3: TGTGCCAGCAGTGACTCGACAGGACCCGCAGATACGCAGTATTTT. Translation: CASSDSTGPADTQYF.

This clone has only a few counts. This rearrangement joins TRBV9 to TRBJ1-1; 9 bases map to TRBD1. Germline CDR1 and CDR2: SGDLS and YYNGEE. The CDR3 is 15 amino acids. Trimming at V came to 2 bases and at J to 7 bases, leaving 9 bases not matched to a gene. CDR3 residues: CASSVRGQGLDEAFF. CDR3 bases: TGTGCCAGCAGCGTTAGGGGACAGGGATTGGATGAAGCTTTCTTT.

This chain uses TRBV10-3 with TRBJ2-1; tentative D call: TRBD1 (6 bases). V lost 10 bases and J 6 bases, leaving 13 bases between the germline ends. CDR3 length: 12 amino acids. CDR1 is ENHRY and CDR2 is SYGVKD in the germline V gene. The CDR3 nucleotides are TGTGCCACCGGGCTAGGGGGCAATGAGCAGTTCTTC. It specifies CATGLGGNEQFF.

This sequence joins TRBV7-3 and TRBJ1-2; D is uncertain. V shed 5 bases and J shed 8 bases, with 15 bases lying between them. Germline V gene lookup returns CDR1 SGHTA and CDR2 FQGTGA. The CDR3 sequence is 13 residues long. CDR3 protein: CASSLVAGQGYTF. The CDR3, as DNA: TGTGCCAGCAGCCTGGTGGCGGGTCAAGGCTACACCTTC.

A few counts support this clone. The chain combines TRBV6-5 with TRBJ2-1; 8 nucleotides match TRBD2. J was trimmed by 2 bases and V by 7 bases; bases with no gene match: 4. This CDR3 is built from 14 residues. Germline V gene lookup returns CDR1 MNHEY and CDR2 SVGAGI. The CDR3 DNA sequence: TGTGCCAGCACCACGGGGGGGGCCTACAATGAGCAGTTCTTC. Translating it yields CASTTGGAYNEQFF.

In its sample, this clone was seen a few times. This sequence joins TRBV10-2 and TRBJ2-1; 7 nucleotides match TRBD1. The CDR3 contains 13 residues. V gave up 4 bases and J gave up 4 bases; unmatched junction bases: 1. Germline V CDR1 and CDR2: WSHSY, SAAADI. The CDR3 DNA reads TGCGCCAGCAGTGGGGACAGTTACAATGAGCAGTTCTTC. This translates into CASSGDSYNEQFF.